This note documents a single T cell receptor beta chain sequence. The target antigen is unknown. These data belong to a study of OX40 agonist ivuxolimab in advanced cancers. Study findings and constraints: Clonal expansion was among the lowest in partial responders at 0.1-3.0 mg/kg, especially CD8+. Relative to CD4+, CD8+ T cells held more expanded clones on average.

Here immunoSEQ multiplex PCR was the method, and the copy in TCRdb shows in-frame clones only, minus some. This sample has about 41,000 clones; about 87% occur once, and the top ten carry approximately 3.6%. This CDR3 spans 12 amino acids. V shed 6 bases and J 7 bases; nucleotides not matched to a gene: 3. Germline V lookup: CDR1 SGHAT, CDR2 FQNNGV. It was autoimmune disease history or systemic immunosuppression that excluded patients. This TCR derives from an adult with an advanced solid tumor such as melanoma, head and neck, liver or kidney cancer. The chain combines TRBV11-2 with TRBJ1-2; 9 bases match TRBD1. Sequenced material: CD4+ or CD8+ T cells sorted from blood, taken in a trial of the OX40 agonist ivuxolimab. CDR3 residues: CASSEQGAGYTF. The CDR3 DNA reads TGTGCCAGCAGTGAACAGGGGGCTGGCTACACCTTC.